The T cell receptor beta chain under discussion was sequenced for a study of T cell responses to AZD1222 COVID-19 vaccine listed by TCRdb under 2021. Context from the whole study: AZD1222 recipients with second doses at about 4 weeks or about 12 weeks were pooled, because spike-specific TCR depth and breadth did not differ between schedules. TCR sequencing was performed for some 250 trial participants, of whom 207 were given two doses of AZD1222 and 26 were given two doses of MenACWY control vaccine. Enrollment into the trials was organized by age into subgroups of 18-55, 56-69 and 70-plus years, and those subgroups contained roughly 160, 29 and 62 TCR-sequenced participants, respectively.

The time point label corresponds to: baseline before first vaccination. Vaccinee samples were obtained from the UK trials COV001 and COV002, which included a single-blind randomized controlled phase 2/3 trial of AZD1222 (ChAdOx1 nCoV-19) in healthy adults. For TCRbeta chain sequencing, PBMC samples from trial participants were taken at day 0 and at day 28 after the second dose. Overall study outcomes, separate from this receptor: Most participants were white British and females outnumbered males, and the authors suggested that clonal diversity may have been underestimated. Conclusions about previously exposed vaccinees are limited because only a handful of AZD1222 recipients were SARS-CoV-2 seropositive at baseline. Because no day 14 peak-response samples were available, the repertoires could be characterized only after the peak T cell response. CD4 TCRs associated with the vaccine covered the entire spike protein, and the dominant responses were in regions 160-218 and 743-854. Reportedly, close to half of the unique spike-specific TCRs recognized epitopes lying outside the regions that are mutated in the B.1.351 and B.1.1.7 variants. The 56-69-year group was small, and its depth increase did not reach significance, likely because of low power. After two AZD1222 doses, spike-specific TCR breadth and depth were significantly higher than at day 0 and than in MenACWY recipients.

Concerning this clone itself: Its antigen remains undetermined. The input lacks base qualities; no much larger clone sits a single base away.

V is pared back by 2 bases and J by 4 bases, with 5 bases lying between the germline termini. CDR3 length: 12 amino acids, cysteine to phenylalanine. Here the CDR3 DNA is all that survives: 36 bases in frame from base 1. The CDR3 regions of human TCRbeta chains were subjected to immunosequencing. The original methods were these. TCRs in the repertoires were matched against a reference library of SARS-CoV-2-specific TCRs that had been generated with the MIRA antigen-specificity platform. Breadth was defined as the fraction of unique TCRs that were SARS-CoV-2-associated. Depth was defined as the fraction of total T cells that were SARS-CoV-2-associated. Using the MIRA data, each spike-specific TCR was assigned both to the spike region to which the TCR was reactive and to a CD4 or CD8 class. Log10-transformed breadth and depth values were compared by one-way ANOVA with Sidak's multiple comparisons tests. Entries here come from immuneACCESS through TCRdb and include only in-frame sequences with V and J called. Some clones fail to appear in such tables; in the studies checked, an unresolved V gene covers under half of the shortfall, and the cause of the remainder is unknown. D and trimming were read from the DNA, whereas the V and J calls and clone size are those reported in that table. The sample table holds about 63,000 clones, of which 85% were seen once. Around 19% of the sample goes to the ten largest clones.

The clonotype comes from an adult in good health. The chain is made from TRBV12-3 or TRBV12-4 and TRBJ2-5; a confident D gene designation cannot be given. The source was peripheral blood, collected on day 0 of AZD1222 vaccination. The CDR3 has the sequence CASSLRGETQYF. Here is the DNA: TGTGCCAGCAGTTTACGAGGAGAGACCCAGTACTTC.